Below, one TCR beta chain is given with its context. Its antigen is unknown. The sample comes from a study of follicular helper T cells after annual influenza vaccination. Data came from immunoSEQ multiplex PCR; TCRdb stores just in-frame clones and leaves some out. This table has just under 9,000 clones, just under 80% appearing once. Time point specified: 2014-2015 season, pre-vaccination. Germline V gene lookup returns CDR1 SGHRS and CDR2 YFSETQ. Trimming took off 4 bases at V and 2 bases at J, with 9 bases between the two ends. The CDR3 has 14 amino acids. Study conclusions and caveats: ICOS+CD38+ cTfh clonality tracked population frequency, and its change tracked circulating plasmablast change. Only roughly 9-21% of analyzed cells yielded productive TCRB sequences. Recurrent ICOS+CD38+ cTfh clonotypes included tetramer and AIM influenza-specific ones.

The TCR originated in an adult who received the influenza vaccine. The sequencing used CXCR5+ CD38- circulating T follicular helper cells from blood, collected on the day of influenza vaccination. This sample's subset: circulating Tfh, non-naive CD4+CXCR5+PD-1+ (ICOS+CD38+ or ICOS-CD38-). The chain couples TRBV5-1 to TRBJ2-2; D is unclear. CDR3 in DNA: TGCGCCAGCAGCAGGTTAGATAACACCGGGGAGCTGTTTTTT. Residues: CASSRLDNTGELFF.